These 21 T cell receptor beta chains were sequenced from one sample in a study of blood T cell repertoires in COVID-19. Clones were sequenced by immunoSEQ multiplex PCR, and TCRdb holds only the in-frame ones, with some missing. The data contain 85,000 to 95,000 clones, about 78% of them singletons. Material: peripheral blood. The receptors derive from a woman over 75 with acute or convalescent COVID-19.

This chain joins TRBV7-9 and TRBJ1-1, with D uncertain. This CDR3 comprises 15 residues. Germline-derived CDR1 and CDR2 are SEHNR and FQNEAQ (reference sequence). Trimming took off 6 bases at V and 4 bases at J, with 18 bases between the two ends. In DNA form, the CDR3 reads TGTGCCAGCAGTTTTACCGGCGGCAGTCTCACTGAAGCTTTCTTT. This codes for CASSFTGGSLTEAFF.

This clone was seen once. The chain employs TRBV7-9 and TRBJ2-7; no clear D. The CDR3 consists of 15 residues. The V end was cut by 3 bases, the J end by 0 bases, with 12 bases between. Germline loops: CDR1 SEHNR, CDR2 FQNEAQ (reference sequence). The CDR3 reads CASSFVHSSSYEQYF. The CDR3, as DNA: TGTGCCAGCAGCTTTGTACACTCTAGCTCCTACGAGCAGTACTTC.

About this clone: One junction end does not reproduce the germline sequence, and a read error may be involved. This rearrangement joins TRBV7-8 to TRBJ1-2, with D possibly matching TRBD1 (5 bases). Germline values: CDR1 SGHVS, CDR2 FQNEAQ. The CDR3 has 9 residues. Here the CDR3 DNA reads TGTGCCAGCAGCCGGGACTTACTTTTC. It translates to CASSRDLLF.

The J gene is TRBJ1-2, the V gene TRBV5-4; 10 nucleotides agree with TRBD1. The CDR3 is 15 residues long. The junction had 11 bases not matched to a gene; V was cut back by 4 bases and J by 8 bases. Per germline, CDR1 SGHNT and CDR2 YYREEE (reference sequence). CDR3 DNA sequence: TGTGCCAGCAGCAGAGGGACAGGGGTCACGGAGGGCTACACCTTC. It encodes CASSRGTGVTEGYTF. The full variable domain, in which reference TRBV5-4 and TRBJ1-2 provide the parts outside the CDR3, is ETGVTQSPTHLIKTRGQQVTLRCSSQSGHNTVSWYQQALGQGPQFIFQYYREEENGRGNFPPRFSGLQFPNYSSELNVNALELDDSALYLCASSRGTGVTEGYTFGSGTRLTVV.

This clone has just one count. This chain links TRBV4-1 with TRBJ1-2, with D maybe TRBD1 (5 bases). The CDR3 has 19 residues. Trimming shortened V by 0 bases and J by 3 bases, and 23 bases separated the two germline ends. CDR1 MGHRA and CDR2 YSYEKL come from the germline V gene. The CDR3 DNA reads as TGCGCCAGCAGCCAAGAGGTCCCACGAACAGGCGGATCGTACTATGGCTACACCTTC. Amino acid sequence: CASSQEVPRTGGSYYGYTF.

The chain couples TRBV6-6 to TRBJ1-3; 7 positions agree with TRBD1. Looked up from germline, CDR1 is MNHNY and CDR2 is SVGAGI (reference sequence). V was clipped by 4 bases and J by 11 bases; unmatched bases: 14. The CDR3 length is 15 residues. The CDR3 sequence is CASSFYPGQLFPIYF. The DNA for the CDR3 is TGTGCCAGCAGTTTTTATCCGGGACAGTTGTTTCCCATATATTTT.

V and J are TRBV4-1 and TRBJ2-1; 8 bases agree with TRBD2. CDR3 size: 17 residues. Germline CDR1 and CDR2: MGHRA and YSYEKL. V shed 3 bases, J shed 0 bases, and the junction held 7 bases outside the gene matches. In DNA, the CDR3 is TGCGCCAGCAGCCAGGATGACCGGGGGGGCTCCTACAATGAGCAGTTCTTC. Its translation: CASSQDDRGGSYNEQFF.

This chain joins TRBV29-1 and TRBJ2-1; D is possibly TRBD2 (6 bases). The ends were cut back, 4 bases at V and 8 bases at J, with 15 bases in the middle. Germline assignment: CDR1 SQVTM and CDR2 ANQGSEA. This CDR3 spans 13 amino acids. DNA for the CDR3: TGCAGCGTTGGTAGCGGTTATGGAGATGAGCAGTTCTTC. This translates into CSVGSGYGDEQFF.

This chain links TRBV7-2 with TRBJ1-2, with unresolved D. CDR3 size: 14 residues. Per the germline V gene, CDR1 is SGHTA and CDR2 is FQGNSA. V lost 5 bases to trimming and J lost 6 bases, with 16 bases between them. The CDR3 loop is CASSVMGGQDGYTF. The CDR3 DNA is TGTGCCAGCAGCGTGATGGGCGGGCAGGATGGCTACACCTTC.

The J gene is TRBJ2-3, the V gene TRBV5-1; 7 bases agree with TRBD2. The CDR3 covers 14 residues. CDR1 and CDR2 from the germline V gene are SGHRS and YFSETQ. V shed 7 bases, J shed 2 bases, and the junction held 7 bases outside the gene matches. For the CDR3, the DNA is TGCGCCAGCGGGGAGGGCTACTCCACAGATACGCAGTATTTT. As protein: CASGEGYSTDTQYF.

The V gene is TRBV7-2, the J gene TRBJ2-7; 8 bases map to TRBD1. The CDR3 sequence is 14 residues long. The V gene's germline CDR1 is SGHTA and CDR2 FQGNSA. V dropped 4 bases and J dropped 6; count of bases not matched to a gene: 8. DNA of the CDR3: TGTGCCAGCAGCTCACTGGACAGGGAAGGCGAGCAGTACTTC. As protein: CASSSLDREGEQYF.

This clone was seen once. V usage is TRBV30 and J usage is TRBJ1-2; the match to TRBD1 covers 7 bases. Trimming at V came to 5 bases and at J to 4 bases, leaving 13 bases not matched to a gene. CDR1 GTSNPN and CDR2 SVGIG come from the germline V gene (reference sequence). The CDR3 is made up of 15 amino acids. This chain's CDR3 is CAWVAGQHSSYGYTF. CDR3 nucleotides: TGTGCCTGGGTGGCGGGACAGCACTCCTCCTATGGCTACACCTTC.

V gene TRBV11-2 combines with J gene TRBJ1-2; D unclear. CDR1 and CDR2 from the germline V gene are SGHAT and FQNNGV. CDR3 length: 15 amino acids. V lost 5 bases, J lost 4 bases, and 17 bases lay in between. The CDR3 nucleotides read TGTGCCAGCAGCACACCGGGGAGGGAACGCTATGGCTACACCTTC. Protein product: CASSTPGRERYGYTF. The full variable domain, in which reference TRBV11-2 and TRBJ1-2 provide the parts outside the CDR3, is EAGVAQSPRYKIIEKRQSVAFWCNPISGHATLYWYQQILGQGPKLLIQFQNNGVVDDSQLPKDRFSAERLKGVDSTLKIQPAKLEDSAVYLCASSTPGRERYGYTFGSGTRLTVV.

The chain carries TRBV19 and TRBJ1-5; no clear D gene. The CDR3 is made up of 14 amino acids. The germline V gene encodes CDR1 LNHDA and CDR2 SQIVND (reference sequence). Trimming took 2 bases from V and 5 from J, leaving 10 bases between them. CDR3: CASSIPGGYQPQHF. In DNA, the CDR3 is TGTGCCAGTAGTATACCCGGAGGGTATCAGCCCCAGCATTTT.

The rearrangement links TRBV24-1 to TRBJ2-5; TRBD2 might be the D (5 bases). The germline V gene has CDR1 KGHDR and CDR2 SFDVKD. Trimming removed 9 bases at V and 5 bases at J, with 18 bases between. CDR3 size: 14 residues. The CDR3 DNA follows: TGTGCCACCGGAGGCCGGCGCGAGGTGGAGACCCAGTACTTC. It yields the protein CATGGRREVETQYF.

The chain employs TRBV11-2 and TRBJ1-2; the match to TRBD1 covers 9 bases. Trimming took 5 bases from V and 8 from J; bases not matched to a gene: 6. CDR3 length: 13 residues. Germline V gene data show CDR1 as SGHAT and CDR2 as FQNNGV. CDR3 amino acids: CASSPWTGDGYTF. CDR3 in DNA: TGTGCCAGCAGCCCTTGGACAGGGGACGGCTACACCTTC.

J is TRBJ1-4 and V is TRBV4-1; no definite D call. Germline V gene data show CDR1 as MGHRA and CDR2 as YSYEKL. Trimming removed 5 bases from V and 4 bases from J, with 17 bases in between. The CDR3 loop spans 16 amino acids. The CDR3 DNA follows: TGCGCCAGCAGCTCGCACCCCCCAGGCAATAATGAAAAACTGTTTTTT. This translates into CASSSHPPGNNEKLFF.

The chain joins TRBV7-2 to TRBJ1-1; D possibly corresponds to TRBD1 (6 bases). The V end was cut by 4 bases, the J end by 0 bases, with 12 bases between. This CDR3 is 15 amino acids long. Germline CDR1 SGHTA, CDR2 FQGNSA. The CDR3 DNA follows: TGTGCCAGCAGCTCCTCCAGGGGATTGAACACTGAAGCTTTCTTT. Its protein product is CASSSSRGLNTEAFF.

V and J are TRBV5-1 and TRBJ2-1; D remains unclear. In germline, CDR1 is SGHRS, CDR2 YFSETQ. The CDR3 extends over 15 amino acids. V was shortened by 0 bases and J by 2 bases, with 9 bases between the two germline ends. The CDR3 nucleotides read TGCGCCAGCAGCTTGGTTGAGGTAGCCTACAATGAGCAGTTCTTC. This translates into CASSLVEVAYNEQFF.

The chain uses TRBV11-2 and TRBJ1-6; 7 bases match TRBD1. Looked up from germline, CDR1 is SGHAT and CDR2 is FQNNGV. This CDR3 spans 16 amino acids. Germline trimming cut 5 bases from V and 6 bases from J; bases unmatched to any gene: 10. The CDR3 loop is CASSLQGMPLNSPLHF. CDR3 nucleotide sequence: TGTGCCAGCAGCCTACAGGGGATGCCCCTTAATTCACCCCTCCACTTT.

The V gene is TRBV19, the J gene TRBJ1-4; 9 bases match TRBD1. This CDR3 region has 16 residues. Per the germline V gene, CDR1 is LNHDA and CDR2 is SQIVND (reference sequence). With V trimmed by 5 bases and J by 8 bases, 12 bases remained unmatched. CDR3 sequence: CASSPGPGQGREKLFF. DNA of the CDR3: TGTGCCAGTAGTCCGGGCCCGGGACAGGGTCGGGAAAAACTGTTTTTT.